These 27 T cell receptor beta chains share one sample of origin, sequenced in a study of cytotoxic CD8 clonotypes in ibrutinib-treated CLL (dated by TCRdb to 2020 to 2022). The library came from the immunoSEQ multiplex PCR assay. The table was pulled from immuneACCESS by TCRdb, which kept in-frame rearrangements only. Such tables lose some clones; where checked, under half of the loss comes from unresolved V genes, and the rest has no known cause. The sample has 150,000 or so clones on record, 80% of them singletons. The biggest ten clones account for 6.5% to 8% of the sample. This specimen was PBMCs, taken after 36 months of ibrutinib treatment. These receptors were collected from a human donor with chronic lymphocytic leukemia.

V gene TRBV5-1 combines with J gene TRBJ1-1, with D uncertain. This CDR3 has 14 amino acids. Germline V gives CDR1 SGHRS, CDR2 YFSETQ. Trimming pared 1 base from V and 1 base from J, leaving 8 bases between. CDR3 DNA: TGCGCCAGCAGCTTGTATTTAGGGAACACTGAAGCTTTCTTT. It is translated as CASSLYLGNTEAFF.

V usage is TRBV4-1 and J usage is TRBJ1-1; no clear D gene. Trimming stripped 3 bases from V and 7 bases from J, with 18 bases between. The CDR3 totals 15 residues. The germline V gene encodes CDR1 MGHRA and CDR2 YSYEKL. The CDR3 loop is CASSHPAGFLFEAFF. The CDR3 nucleotides are TGCGCCAGCAGCCACCCCGCGGGGTTCCTGTTTGAAGCTTTCTTT.

The rearrangement joins TRBV19 to TRBJ1-5, with a tentative D call TRBD1 (6 bases). CDR1 and CDR2 from the germline V gene are LNHDA and SQIVND (reference sequence). Trimming stripped 5 bases from V and 4 bases from J, with 12 bases between. CDR3 length: 14 amino acids. The CDR3 loop reads CASSGGTPNQPQHF. DNA of the CDR3: TGTGCCAGTAGTGGGGGGACACCTAATCAGCCCCAGCATTTT. Together with reference TRBV19 and TRBJ1-5, the CDR3 gives the full variable domain: DGGITQSPKYLFRKEGQNVTLSCEQNLNHDAMYWYRQDPGQGLRLIYYSQIVNDFQKGDIAEGYSVSREKKESFPLTVTSAQKNPTAFYLCASSGGTPNQPQHFGDGTRLSIL.

This clone has just one count. The chain uses TRBV30 and TRBJ1-2; D may be TRBD1 (5 bases). The germline CDR1 and CDR2 sequences are GTSNPN and SVGIG (reference sequence). The V gene lost 1 base and the J gene lost 4 bases, with 13 bases spanning the gap. The CDR3 length is 14 residues. Written as DNA, the CDR3 is TGTGCCTGGAGTGGCCTTGGGGGGATCTATGGCTACACCTTC. Translating gives CAWSGLGGIYGYTF.

CDR3 sequence: CASSRYEQYF. DNA of the CDR3: TGCGCCAGCAGTCGGTACGAGCAGTACTTC. V usage is TRBV23-1 and J usage is TRBJ2-7, with no clear D. TRBV23-1 has ORF status, its function being uncertain. CDR3 length: 10 amino acids. Trimming pared 4 bases from V and 4 bases from J, leaving 2 bases between.

This clone was detected only a few times. The chain links TRBV9 to TRBJ1-4; the match to TRBD1 covers 9 bases. The V gene end was trimmed by 0 bases and the J gene end by 7 bases; junction bases not matched to a gene: 4. The CDR3 spans 15 residues. The germline CDR1 and CDR2 sequences are SGDLS and YYNGEE. The CDR3 DNA reads as TGTGCCAGCAGCGTAGCGGGACAGGGAGGTGAAAAACTGTTTTTT. Translation: CASSVAGQGGEKLFF.

V and J are TRBV6-5 and TRBJ2-1; 8 bases match TRBD1. The CDR3 length is 15 residues. The J segment lost 3 bases and the V segment lost 4 bases, leaving 5 bases of the junction unmatched. Germline CDR1 reads MNHEY; CDR2 reads SVGAGI. CDR3 DNA sequence: TGTGCCAGCAGTTCAGCAGGGGGCTTCTACAATGAGCAGTTCTTC. It encodes CASSSAGGFYNEQFF.

V gene TRBV7-8 combines with J gene TRBJ2-1, with 7 bases fitting TRBD2. The ends lost 7 bases at V and 3 bases at J; junction bases unmatched: 6. CDR3 length: 14 amino acids. The V gene's germline CDR1 is SGHVS and CDR2 FQNEAQ. CDR3 protein: CASIPPGGYNEQFF. The CDR3 nucleotides are TGTGCCAGCATCCCCCCGGGGGGCTACAATGAGCAGTTCTTC.

This chain links TRBV10-3 with TRBJ2-6; 9 positions match TRBD1. The CDR3 spans 16 residues. V dropped 9 bases and J dropped 0; count of bases not matched to a gene: 6. Germline V lookup: CDR1 ENHRY, CDR2 SYGVKD. CDR3 region: CAMGQGPTSGANVLTF. The CDR3 region has the DNA TGTGCCATGGGACAGGGACCGACCTCTGGGGCCAACGTCCTGACTTTC.

V usage is TRBV28 and J usage is TRBJ2-5; no firm D call. This CDR3 region has 13 residues. Germline CDR1 reads MDHEN; CDR2 reads SYDVKM. The V end lost 6 bases, the J end lost 5 bases, and 13 bases lay between the germline ends. DNA of the CDR3: TGTGCCAGCAGACCAAGGTTGTTTGAGACCCAGTACTTC. Protein product: CASRPRLFETQYF.

DNA of the CDR3: TGCGCCAGCAGTTTAGGGGCGGACTACAATGAGCAGTTCTTC. Residues: CASSLGADYNEQFF. The chain recombines TRBV5-1 with TRBJ2-1; D is perhaps TRBD1 (5 bases). Trimming took 5 bases from V and 3 from J, leaving 12 bases between them. Per the germline V gene, CDR1 is SGHRS and CDR2 is YFSETQ. The CDR3 is 14 residues long.

The rearrangement links TRBV6-4 to TRBJ1-2; TRBD1 might be the D (6 bases). Deletions cut 8 bases from V and 7 bases from J, with 17 bases between. This CDR3 comprises 13 residues. The germline V gene encodes CDR1 MRHNA and CDR2 SNTAGT. CDR3 sequence (DNA): TGTGCCAGCGGGGGGCCTTCTCCTGGTGGCTACACCTTC. It codes for CASGGPSPGGYTF.

In its sample, this clone was seen a few times. The rearrangement uses TRBV28 and TRBJ1-2; 7 bases agree with TRBD1. Germline CDR1 and CDR2: MDHEN and SYDVKM. The CDR3 is 16 amino acids. J lost 4 bases, V lost 6 bases, and 14 bases had no gene match. The CDR3: CASSSPGTAPGYGYTF. The DNA for the CDR3 is TGTGCCAGCAGCTCACCCGGGACAGCCCCGGGCTATGGCTACACCTTC.

This sequence joins TRBV9 and TRBJ2-3; no clear D gene. Germline CDR1 is SGDLS and CDR2 is YYNGEE. Trimming took off 5 bases at V and 1 base at J, with 2 bases between the two ends. The CDR3 totals 11 residues. The CDR3 DNA reads as TGTGCCAGCAGGGGCACAGATACGCAGTATTTT. Translated, it gives CASRGTDTQYF.

The V and J genes are TRBV13 and TRBJ2-1, with D perhaps TRBD2 (5 bases). CDR1 PRHDT and CDR2 FYEKMQ come from the germline V gene (reference sequence). With 2 bases removed from V and 4 bases from J, the gap between germline ends came to 24 bases. The CDR3 is 19 amino acids. CDR3 loop: CASSLTVPVRIAPYNEQFF. The CDR3 nucleotides are TGTGCCAGCAGCTTAACAGTTCCGGTTCGTATAGCGCCTTACAATGAGCAGTTCTTC.

The chain couples TRBV7-9 to TRBJ2-5, with TRBD2 matching over 9 bases. V trimming: 3 bases; J trimming: 9 bases; junction bases outside the gene matches: 17. The V gene's germline CDR1 is SEHNR and CDR2 FQNEAQ (reference sequence). The CDR3 sequence is 17 residues long. CDR3 amino acids: CASSFRRTSAGVAAQYF. The CDR3 DNA sequence: TGTGCCAGCAGCTTTCGCCGGACTAGCGCGGGGGTGGCGGCCCAGTACTTC.

The chain links TRBV11-2 to TRBJ1-2; D not certain. The CDR3 loop spans 13 amino acids. Trimming left V 0 bases short and J 9 bases short, with 11 bases between. Germline-derived CDR1 and CDR2 are SGHAT and FQNNGV. CDR3 protein: CASSLDRSTSYTF. CDR3 DNA sequence: TGTGCCAGCAGCTTAGATAGGAGCACCAGCTACACCTTC.

This sequence joins TRBV9 and TRBJ2-2, with 7 bases aligning to TRBD2. This CDR3 is built from 18 residues. Germline CDR1 and CDR2: SGDLS and YYNGEE. Trimming removed 6 bases from V and 2 bases from J; junction bases left unmatched: 16. As DNA, the CDR3 is TGTGCCAGCACCAATACGGAGCAGCGGGATCTAAACACCGGGGAGCTGTTTTTT. Protein product: CASTNTEQRDLNTGELFF.

This chain joins TRBV30 and TRBJ2-7, with D maybe TRBD1 (5 bases). In germline, CDR1 is GTSNPN, CDR2 SVGIG (reference sequence). The CDR3 runs to 12 residues. The germline V and J ends were trimmed by 2 bases and 8 bases, with 13 bases remaining between them. CDR3 residues: CAWSPGASQQYF. The CDR3 region has the DNA TGTGCCTGGAGTCCTGGGGCCTCTCAGCAGTACTTC.

This rearrangement joins TRBV27 to TRBJ1-2; weak D call: TRBD1 (5 bases). Between the trimmed V and J ends, which lost 2 bases and 7 bases, there was a span of 11 bases. The CDR3 is 13 residues long. From germline, CDR1 is MNHEY and CDR2 SMNVEV (reference sequence). CDR3 DNA: TGTGCCAGCAGTTTACACGGGGGAGGTGGCTACACCTTC. As protein: CASSLHGGGGYTF.

This clone was found many times. The V and J genes are TRBV28 and TRBJ2-3, with D perhaps given as TRBD1 or TRBD2 (6 bases each). There are 16 residues in the CDR3. V dropped 7 bases and J dropped 3 bases, with 20 bases sitting between them. Germline CDR1 is MDHEN and CDR2 is SYDVKM. CDR3 loop: CASMKGGDTWTDTQYF. The DNA for the CDR3 is TGTGCCAGCATGAAGGGGGGCGATACGTGGACAGATACGCAGTATTTT. Based on the CDR3 plus reference TRBV28 and TRBJ2-3, the full variable domain is DVKVTQSSRYLVKRTGEKVFLECVQDMDHENMFWYRQDPGLGLRLIYFSYDVKMKEKGDIPEGYSVSREKKERFSLILESASTNQTSMYLCASMKGGDTWTDTQYFGPGTRLTVL.

The V and J genes are TRBV7-2 and TRBJ2-1; D not certain. This CDR3 is 12 amino acids long. Germline V lookup: CDR1 SGHTA, CDR2 FQGNSA. The V gene lost 0 bases and the J gene lost 13 bases, with 10 bases spanning the gap. DNA of the CDR3: TGTGCCAGCAGCTTAGCGGGCTCCAAACAGTTCTTC. The encoded protein is CASSLAGSKQFF. The full variable domain, with the rest looked up from reference TRBV7-2 and TRBJ2-1, is GAGVSQSPSNKVTEKGKDVELRCDPISGHTALYWYRQSLGQGLEFLIYFQGNSAPDKSGLPSDRFSAERTGGSVSTLTIQRTQQEDSAVYLCASSLAGSKQFFGPGTRLTVL.

The rearrangement joins TRBV2 to TRBJ1-1, with TRBD1 as a possible D gene (5 bases). CDR1 is SNHLY and CDR2 is FYNNEI in the germline V gene. V shed 8 bases and J shed 0 bases, with 10 bases lying between them. The CDR3 has 13 amino acids. The CDR3 loop is CASRPGVNTEAFF. The CDR3 bases are TGTGCCAGCCGACCGGGGGTGAACACTGAAGCTTTCTTT.

The chain couples TRBV2 to TRBJ2-6; D remains unclear. Trimming took 3 bases from V and 4 from J, leaving 10 bases between them. This CDR3 contains 15 residues. Per the germline V gene, CDR1 is SNHLY and CDR2 is FYNNEI. The CDR3: CASSDRAAGANVLTF. DNA of the CDR3: TGTGCCAGCAGTGATCGGGCGGCAGGGGCCAACGTCCTGACTTTC.

V usage is TRBV14 and J usage is TRBJ2-2; a weak D match, TRBD1 (8 bases). Trimming cost V 6 bases and J 7 bases, with 15 bases left between them. From germline, CDR1 is SGHDN and CDR2 FVKESK. CDR3 length: 14 residues. CDR3 region: CASSRTGRDGELFF. The CDR3 DNA follows: TGTGCCAGCAGTCGGACAGGGAGGGACGGGGAGCTGTTTTTT.

The rearrangement uses TRBV6-1 and TRBJ1-3, with D perhaps matching TRBD1 (6 bases). The germline V gene encodes CDR1 MNHNS and CDR2 SASEGT. V lost 0 bases to trimming and J lost 8 bases, with 23 bases between them. CDR3 length equals 18 residues. CDR3 region: CASSEALALGTLVYTIYF. In DNA, the CDR3 is TGTGCCAGCAGTGAAGCCCTGGCTTTGGGGACACTGGTATACACCATATATTTT.

The rearrangement links TRBV27 to TRBJ2-1, with 8 nucleotides matching TRBD2. Germline CDR1 MNHEY, CDR2 SMNVEV (reference sequence). Germline trimming cut 6 bases from V and 3 bases from J; bases unmatched to any gene: 10. CDR3 length equals 16 residues. CDR3 sequence (DNA): TGTGCCAGCAGAGAACCCGGGACTAGTAACTACAATGAGCAGTTCTTC. This codes for CASREPGTSNYNEQFF.